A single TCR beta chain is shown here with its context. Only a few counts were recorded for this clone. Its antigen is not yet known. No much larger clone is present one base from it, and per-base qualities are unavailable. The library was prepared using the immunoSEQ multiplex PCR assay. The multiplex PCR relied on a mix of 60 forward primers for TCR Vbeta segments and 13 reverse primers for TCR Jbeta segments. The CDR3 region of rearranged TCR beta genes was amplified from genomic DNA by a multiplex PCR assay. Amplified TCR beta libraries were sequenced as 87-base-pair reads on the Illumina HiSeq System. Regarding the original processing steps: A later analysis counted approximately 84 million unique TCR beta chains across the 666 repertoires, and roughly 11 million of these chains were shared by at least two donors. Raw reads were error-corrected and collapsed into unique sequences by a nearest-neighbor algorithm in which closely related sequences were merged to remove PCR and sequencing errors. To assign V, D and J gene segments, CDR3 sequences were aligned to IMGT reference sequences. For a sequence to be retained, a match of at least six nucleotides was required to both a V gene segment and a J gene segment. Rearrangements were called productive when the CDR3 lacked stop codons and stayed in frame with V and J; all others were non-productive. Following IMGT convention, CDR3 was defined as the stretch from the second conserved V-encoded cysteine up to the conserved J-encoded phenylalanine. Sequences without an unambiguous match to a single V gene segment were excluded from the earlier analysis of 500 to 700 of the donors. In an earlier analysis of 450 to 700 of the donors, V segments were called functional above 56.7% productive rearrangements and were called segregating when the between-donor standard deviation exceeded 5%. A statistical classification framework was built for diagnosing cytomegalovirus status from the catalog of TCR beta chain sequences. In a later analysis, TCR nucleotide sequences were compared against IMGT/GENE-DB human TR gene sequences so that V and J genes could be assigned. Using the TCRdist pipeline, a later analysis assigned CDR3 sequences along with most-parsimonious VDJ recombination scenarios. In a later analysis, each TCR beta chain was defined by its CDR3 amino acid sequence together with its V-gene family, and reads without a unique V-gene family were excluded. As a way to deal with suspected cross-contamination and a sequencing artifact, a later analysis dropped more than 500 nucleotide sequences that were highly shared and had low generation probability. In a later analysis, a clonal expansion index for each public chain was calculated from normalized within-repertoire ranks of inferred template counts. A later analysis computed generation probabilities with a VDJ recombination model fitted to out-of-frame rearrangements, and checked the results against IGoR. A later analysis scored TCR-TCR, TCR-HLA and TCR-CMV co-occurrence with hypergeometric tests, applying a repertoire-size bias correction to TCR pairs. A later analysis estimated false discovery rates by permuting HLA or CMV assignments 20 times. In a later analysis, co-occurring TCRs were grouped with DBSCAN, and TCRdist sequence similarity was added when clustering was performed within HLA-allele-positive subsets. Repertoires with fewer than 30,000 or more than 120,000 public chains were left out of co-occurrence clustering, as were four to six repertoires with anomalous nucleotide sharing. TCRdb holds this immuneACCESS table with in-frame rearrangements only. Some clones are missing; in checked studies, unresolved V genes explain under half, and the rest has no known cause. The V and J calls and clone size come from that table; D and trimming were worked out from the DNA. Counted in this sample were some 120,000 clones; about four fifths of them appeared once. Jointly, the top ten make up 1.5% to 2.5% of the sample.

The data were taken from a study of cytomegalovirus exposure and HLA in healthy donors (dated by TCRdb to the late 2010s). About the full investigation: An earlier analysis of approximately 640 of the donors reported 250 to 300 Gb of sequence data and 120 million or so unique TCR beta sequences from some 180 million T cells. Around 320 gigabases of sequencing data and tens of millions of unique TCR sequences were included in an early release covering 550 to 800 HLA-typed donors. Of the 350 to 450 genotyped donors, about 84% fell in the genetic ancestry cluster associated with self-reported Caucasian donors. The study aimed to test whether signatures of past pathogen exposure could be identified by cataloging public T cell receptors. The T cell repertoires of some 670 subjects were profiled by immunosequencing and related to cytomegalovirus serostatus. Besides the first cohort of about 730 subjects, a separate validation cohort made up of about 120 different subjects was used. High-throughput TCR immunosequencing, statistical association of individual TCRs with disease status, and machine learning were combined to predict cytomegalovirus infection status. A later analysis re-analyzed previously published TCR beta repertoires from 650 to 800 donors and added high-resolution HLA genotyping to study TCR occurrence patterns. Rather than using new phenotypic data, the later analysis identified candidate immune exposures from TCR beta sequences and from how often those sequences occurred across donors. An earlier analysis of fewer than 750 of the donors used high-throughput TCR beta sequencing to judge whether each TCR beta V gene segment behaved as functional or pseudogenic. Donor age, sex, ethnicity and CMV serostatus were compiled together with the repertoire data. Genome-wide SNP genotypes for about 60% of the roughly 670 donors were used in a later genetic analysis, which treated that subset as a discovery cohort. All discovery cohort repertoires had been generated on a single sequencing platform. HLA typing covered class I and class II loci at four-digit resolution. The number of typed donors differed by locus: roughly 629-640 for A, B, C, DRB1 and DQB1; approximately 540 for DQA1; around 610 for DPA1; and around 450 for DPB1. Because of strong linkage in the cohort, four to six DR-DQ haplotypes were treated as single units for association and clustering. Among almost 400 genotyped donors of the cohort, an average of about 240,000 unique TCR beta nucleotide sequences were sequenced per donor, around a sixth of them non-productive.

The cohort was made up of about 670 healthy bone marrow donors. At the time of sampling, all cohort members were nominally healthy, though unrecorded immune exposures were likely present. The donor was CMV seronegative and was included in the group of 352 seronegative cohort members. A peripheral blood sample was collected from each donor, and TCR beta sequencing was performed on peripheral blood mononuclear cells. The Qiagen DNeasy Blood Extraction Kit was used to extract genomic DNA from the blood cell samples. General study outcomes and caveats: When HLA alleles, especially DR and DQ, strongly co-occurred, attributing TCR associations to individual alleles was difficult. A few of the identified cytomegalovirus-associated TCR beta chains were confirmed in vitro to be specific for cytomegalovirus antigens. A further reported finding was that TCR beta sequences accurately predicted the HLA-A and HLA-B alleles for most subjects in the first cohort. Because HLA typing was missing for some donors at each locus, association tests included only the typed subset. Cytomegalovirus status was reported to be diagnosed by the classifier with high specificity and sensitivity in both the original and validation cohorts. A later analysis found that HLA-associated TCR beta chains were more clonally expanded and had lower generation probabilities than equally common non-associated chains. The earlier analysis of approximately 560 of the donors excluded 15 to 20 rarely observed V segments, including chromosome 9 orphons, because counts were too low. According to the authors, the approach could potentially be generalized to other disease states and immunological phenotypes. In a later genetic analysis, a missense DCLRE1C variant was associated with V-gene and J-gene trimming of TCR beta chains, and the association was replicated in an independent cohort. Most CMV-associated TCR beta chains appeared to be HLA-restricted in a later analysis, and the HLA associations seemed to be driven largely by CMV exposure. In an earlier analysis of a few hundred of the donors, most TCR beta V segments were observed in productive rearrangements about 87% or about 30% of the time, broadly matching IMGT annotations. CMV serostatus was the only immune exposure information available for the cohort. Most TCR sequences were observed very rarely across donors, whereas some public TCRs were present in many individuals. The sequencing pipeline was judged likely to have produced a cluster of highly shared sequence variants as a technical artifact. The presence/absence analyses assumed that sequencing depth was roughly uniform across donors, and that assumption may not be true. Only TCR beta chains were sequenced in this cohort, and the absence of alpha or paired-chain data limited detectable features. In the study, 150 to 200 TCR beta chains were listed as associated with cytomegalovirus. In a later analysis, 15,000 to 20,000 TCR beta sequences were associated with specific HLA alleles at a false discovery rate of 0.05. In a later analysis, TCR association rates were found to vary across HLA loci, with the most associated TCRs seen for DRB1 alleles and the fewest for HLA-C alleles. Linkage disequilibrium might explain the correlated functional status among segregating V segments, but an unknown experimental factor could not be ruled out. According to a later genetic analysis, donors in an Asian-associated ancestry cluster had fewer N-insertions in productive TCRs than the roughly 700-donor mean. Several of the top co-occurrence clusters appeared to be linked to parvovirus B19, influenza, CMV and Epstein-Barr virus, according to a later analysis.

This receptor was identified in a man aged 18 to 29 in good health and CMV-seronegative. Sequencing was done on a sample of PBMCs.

The encoded CDR3 is CASSPTLGQGNQPQHF. The bases are TGTGCCAGCTCACCAACTCTAGGACAGGGGAATCAGCCCCAGCATTTT. The V and J segments used are TRBV18 and TRBJ1-5, with TRBD1 matching 9 junction bases. Measured from the cysteine to the phenylalanine, the CDR3 is 16 residues long. The sequence is cut down to CDR3 DNA, 48 bases in frame from base 1. After removal of 2 bases from V and 4 bases from J, the junction retains 6 bases not matched to a gene. CDR1 and CDR2 are read off the germline V gene as KGHSH and LQKENI.